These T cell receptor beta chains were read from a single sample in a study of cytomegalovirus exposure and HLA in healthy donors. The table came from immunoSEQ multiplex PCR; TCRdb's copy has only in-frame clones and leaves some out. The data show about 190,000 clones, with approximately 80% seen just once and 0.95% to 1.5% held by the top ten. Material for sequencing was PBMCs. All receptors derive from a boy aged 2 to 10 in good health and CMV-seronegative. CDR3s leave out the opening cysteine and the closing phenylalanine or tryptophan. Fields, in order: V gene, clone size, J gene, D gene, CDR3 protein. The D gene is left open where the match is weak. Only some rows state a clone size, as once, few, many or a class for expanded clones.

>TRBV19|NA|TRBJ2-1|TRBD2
ASSSLAGVSYNEQF
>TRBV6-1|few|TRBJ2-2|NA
ASSERIGLISGELF
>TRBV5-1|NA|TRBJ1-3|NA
ASSLGQYSGNTIY
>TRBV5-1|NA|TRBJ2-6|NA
ASSLGASGANVLT
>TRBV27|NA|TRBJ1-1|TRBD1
ASASTGGTEAF
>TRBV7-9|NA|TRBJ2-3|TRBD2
ASSLTSGVTDTQY
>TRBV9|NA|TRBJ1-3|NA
ASSERDFSGNTIY
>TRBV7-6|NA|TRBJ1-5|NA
ASSRGTRLNQPQH
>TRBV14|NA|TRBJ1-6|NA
ASSQAPDRLH
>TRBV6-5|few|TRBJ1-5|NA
ASSYSGDQPQH
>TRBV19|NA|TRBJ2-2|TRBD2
ASRNSGGPNTGELF
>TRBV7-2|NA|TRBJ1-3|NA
ASSLYAAGESSGNTIY
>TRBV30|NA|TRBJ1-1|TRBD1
AWGSQGQAFPLNTEAF